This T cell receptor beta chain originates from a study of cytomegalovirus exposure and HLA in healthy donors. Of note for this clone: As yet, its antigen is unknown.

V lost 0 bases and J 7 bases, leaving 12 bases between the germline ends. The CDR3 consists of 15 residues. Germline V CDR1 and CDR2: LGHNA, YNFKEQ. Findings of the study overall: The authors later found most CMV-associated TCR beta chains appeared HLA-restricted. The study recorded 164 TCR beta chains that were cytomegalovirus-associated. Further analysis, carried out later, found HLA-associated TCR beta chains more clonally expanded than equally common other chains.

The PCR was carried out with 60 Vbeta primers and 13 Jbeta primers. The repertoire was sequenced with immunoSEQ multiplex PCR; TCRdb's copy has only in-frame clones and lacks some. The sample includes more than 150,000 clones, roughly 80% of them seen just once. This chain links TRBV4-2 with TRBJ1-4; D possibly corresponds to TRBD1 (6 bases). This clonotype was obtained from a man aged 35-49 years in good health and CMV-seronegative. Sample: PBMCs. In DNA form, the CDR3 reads TGTGCCAGCAGCCAAGAAGGGGGTGACGGTGAAAAACTGTTTTTT. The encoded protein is CASSQEGGDGEKLFF.